A selection of T cell receptor beta chains follows, all from one sample in a study of beta chain features in type 1 diabetes. Produced via immunoSEQ multiplex PCR; TCRdb's table is partial and in-frame only. The table shows 500,000 to 650,000 clones, with around an eighth occurring only once. Sequencing input: naive CD4+ T cells from blood. All receptors derive from a man aged 30 to 39 with type 1 diabetes. CDR3s include the opening cysteine and the closing phenylalanine or tryptophan. The D gene is left open where the match is weak. Size is stated for part of the rows, as once, few or many counts, or as a class when the clone is expanded.

cdr3_nt cdr3_aa v_call clone_size j_call d_call cdr3_length
TGTGCCAGTAAAAATCTCGACAGCAGTATATACGAGCAGTACTTC CASKNLDSSIYEQYF TRBV19 . TRBJ2-7 . 15
TGCAGCGTTGAGGAGGGCACAGATACGCAGTATTTT CSVEEGTDTQYF TRBV29-1 . TRBJ2-3 . 12
TGTGCCAGCAGCCAAGTTGGCACAGGGGGCTTGAATTCACCCCTCCACTTT CASSQVGTGGLNSPLHF TRBV4-2 . TRBJ1-6 TRBD1 17
TGTGCCAGCAGTCAGACTCCTGCCTACGAGCAGTACTTC CASSQTPAYEQYF TRBV28 few TRBJ2-7 . 13
TGCAGTGCTACCCTCACAGATACGCAGTATTTT CSATLTDTQYF TRBV20-1 few TRBJ2-3 . 11
TGTGCCAGCAGCCAAGACGGGACAGCTAACTATGGCTACACCTTC CASSQDGTANYGYTF TRBV4-2 few TRBJ1-2 TRBD1 15
TGTGCCAGCAGCGGCAGGGGTGGCGGCTACACCTTC CASSGRGGGYTF TRBV5-6 . TRBJ1-2 . 12
TGTGCCAGCAGTCCCAGGGTCCGGCAAGAGACCCAGTACTTC CASSPRVRQETQYF TRBV27 few TRBJ2-5 . 14
TGCGCCAGCAGTGAGTGGCCAGGAAGGACCCAGTACTTC CASSEWPGRTQYF TRBV10-1 few TRBJ2-5 . 13
TGTGCCAGCAGTTACTCGATACAGGGGATCTATGGCTACACCTTC CASSYSIQGIYGYTF TRBV6-5 . TRBJ1-2 TRBD1 15
TGTGCCAGCAGCTCGGGACAGAATTCAGCTAACTATGGCTACACCTTC CASSSGQNSANYGYTF TRBV7-8 . TRBJ1-2 TRBD1 16
TGTGCCCTCGGGGCAGGGGTGGGTAATTCACCCCTCCACTTT CALGAGVGNSPLHF TRBV30 few TRBJ1-6 . 14
TGTGCCAGCAGTGAGAGGGCAACGAACACCGGGGAGCTGTTTTTT CASSERATNTGELFF TRBV6-4 . TRBJ2-2 . 15
TGTGCCAGCAGCTTAGATCCTTACACAGATACGCAGTATTTT CASSLDPYTDTQYF TRBV11-2 . TRBJ2-3 . 14
TGTGCCAGCAGCTTGATGGGGGATACGCAGTATTTT CASSLMGDTQYF TRBV5-6 few TRBJ2-3 . 12
TGTGCCAGCAGCTGGGGGACAGGTCATCAGCCCCAGCATTTT CASSWGTGHQPQHF TRBV7-2 few TRBJ1-5 TRBD1 14
TGTGCCAGCAGCCAAAGTCGGGGGATCGATCAGCCCCAGCATTTT CASSQSRGIDQPQHF TRBV7-8 . TRBJ1-5 . 15
TGTGCCAGCTCACCACCGGGGGTATATGGCTACACCTTC CASSPPGVYGYTF TRBV18 . TRBJ1-2 . 13
TGTGCCAGCAGCCCTCTATCCGGGAACACTGAAGCTTTCTTT CASSPLSGNTEAFF TRBV7-9 few TRBJ1-1 . 14
TGTGCCCGCAGGACGGGGGGGAAAGAGACCCAGTACTTC CARRTGGKETQYF TRBV25-1 few TRBJ2-5 TRBD2 13
TGCAGCGTGACAGGGGGGGACACTGAAGCTTTCTTT CSVTGGDTEAFF TRBV29-1 few TRBJ1-1 TRBD1 12
TGTGCCAGTAGTTTGGACAGGGGTAATTCACCCCTCCACTTT CASSLDRGNSPLHF TRBV19 . TRBJ1-6 TRBD1 14
TGTGCCAGCTGGGCAGGATCTCAATATGGCTACACCTTC CASWAGSQYGYTF TRBV28 few TRBJ1-2 . 13
TGTGCCATTGGGACTAGCGGAGAGCAGTACTTC CAIGTSGEQYF TRBV10-3 many TRBJ2-7 TRBD2 11
TGTGCCAGCAGTTGGGACAGGGGCGCGGAAAAACTGTTTTTT CASSWDRGAEKLFF TRBV5-6 . TRBJ1-4 TRBD1 14
TGTGCCATCAGTGAGTCCGCGGGGGGCGAGACCCAGTACTTC CAISESAGGETQYF TRBV10-3 few TRBJ2-5 TRBD2 14
TGTGCCAGCAGCGTAGGACTAGGACAGGGTCAAGAGACCCAGTACTTC CASSVGLGQGQETQYF TRBV9 few TRBJ2-5 TRBD1 16
TGTGCCATCAGTGAGTCTGTACTCTACGAGCAGTACTTC CAISESVLYEQYF TRBV10-3 . TRBJ2-7 . 13
TGTGCCAGCAGCGGACCCGGGACAGGGGTGAATGAGCAGTTCTTC CASSGPGTGVNEQFF TRBV11-2 few TRBJ2-1 TRBD1 15
TGTGCCAGCAGCTTGCACTGGGGCAGGGTGAGCTATGGCTACACCTTC CASSLHWGRVSYGYTF TRBV7-2 . TRBJ1-2 . 16
TGTGCCAGCAGCTTAGAACAGATCTCCTACGAGCAGTACTTC CASSLEQISYEQYF TRBV13 . TRBJ2-7 . 14
TGTGCCAGCAGCTTCGGACGGCCGGGACTAGGGAACAATGAGCAGTTCTTC CASSFGRPGLGNNEQFF TRBV7-8 few TRBJ2-1 TRBD2 17
TGCGCCAGCAGCTTGGACAGGAGTACTGGAAACACCATATATTTT CASSLDRSTGNTIYF TRBV5-1 few TRBJ1-3 . 15
TGTGCCAGCAGCACCACAGGGGGTTACAATGAGCAGTTCTTC CASSTTGGYNEQFF TRBV2 . TRBJ2-1 TRBD1 14
TGCGCCAGCAGCCCCTCCCTAGGGGATGGAAACACCATATATTTT CASSPSLGDGNTIYF TRBV4-3 few TRBJ1-3 . 15
TGTGCCAGCAGCTTATCTAGCGGGGGGGCCGGAGGGACAGATACGCAGTATTTT CASSLSSGGAGGTDTQYF TRBV5-4 . TRBJ2-3 TRBD2 18
TGTGCCAGCAGCACACGGACAGGGACCGGGGAGCTGTTTTTT CASSTRTGTGELFF TRBV14 . TRBJ2-2 TRBD1 14
TGTGCCAGCACTAACCCGACCCAAGGGACGGGCGAGCAGTACTTC CASTNPTQGTGEQYF TRBV6-6 few TRBJ2-7 . 15
TGCGCCAGCAGCCAATTGGAATGGGATCGAGGGAGAGCTTTCTTT CASSQLEWDRGRAFF TRBV4-3 . TRBJ1-1 . 15
TGCAGTGTGAGGATTCAAGAGACCCAGTACTTC CSVRIQETQYF TRBV20-1 few TRBJ2-5 . 11
TGTGCCAGCAGCTTAGGGATCAAAACTGAAGCTTTCTTT CASSLGIKTEAFF TRBV7-2 . TRBJ1-1 . 13
TGCAGCGTTGAAGTATTAGGGGGTTCGGACACTGAAGCTTTCTTT CSVEVLGGSDTEAFF TRBV29-1 few TRBJ1-1 . 15
TGTGCCAGCAGTTCCGTTGGGCCAGATACGCAGTATTTT CASSSVGPDTQYF TRBV7-2 few TRBJ2-3 . 13
TGTGCCAGCAGCGTAGGGAGGGCTCAGCCCCAGCATTTT CASSVGRAQPQHF TRBV9 . TRBJ1-5 . 13
TGTGCCAGCAGTGCTAGCAGGGAGGAGACCCAGTACTTC CASSASREETQYF TRBV2 few TRBJ2-5 . 13
TGTGCCAGCAGCCAAGTACGGGACAGAGAAAAACTGTTTTTT CASSQVRDREKLFF TRBV14 . TRBJ1-4 TRBD1 14
TGCAGCGTTGAAGTCGACAGAAGCTATGGCTACACCTTC CSVEVDRSYGYTF TRBV29-1 . TRBJ1-2 . 13
TGTGCCAGTAGTTTCTCAGGGGGCAATCAGCCCCAGCATTTT CASSFSGGNQPQHF TRBV19 few TRBJ1-5 . 14
TGTGCCAGCAGCTTAATGGGACAGGTCCCCGGGGAGCTGTTTTTT CASSLMGQVPGELFF TRBV7-9 few TRBJ2-2 TRBD1 15
TGTGCCAGCAGCTCACAGGACGGGTCCTACAATGAGCAGTTCTTC CASSSQDGSYNEQFF TRBV11-2 . TRBJ2-1 . 15